Detailed here is one TCR beta chain. J lost 4 bases, V lost 1 base, and 16 bases had no gene match. Germline assignment: CDR1 LGHNA and CDR2 YSLEER. This CDR3 region has 18 residues. The data stem from a study of blood T cell repertoires in COVID-19. Background on the study: Samples representing acute and convalescent COVID-19 were sourced from the United States, Italy and Spain.

Source study methods: Cell counts per sample came from amplifying reference gene primers. Produced via immunoSEQ multiplex PCR; TCRdb's table is partial and in-frame only. V and J calls and clone size come straight from that table; D and trimming were deduced from the DNA. The table has about 300,000 clones, about 89% seen once. The study assigned cohorts using participant-reported clinical history. Symptom resolution, clearance, or two negative PCRs marked donors in Cohort 3 as recovered. This receptor was identified in a woman younger than 35 who had recovered from COVID-19. Sequenced: PBMCs or T cells enriched from blood (not recorded which). This chain links TRBV4-3 with TRBJ2-7, with 7 nucleotides matching TRBD2. DNA of the CDR3: TGCGCCAGCAGCCAAGTGCGAACAGTTGCGGGACTACCTTACGAGCAGTACTTC. Protein sequence: CASSQVRTVAGLPYEQYF.